The clone carrying this TCR beta chain was observed a single time. Its antigen is as yet unknown. Any gene name here is a mouse gene name. The read terminates 1 residue ahead of where the CDR3 ends, so the germline J gene completes it. This table comes from immunoSEQ multiplex PCR, and its TCRdb copy is limited to in-frame clones, with some not included. In the table there are roughly 8,100 clones, 36% of which are singletons. The sample is drawn from a study of tissue T cells after allogeneic stem cell transplantation. General study results and limits: Limitations included a small, clinically heterogeneous cohort and limited sampling depth. Only a limited share of tissue TCRs appeared in blood or spleen.

Time point: mouse harvest day 14 after allogeneic transplant. Tail vein injection delivered 10^7 T-cell-depleted bone marrow cells and 10^6 splenic CD5+ T cells. Germline CDR1 is SGHSA and CDR2 is FRNQAP. J gave up 0 bases and V 1 base, and 2 bases lay outside the gene matches. This CDR3 contains 16 residues. Specimen: skin. The sequence came from a female BALB/c mouse given C57BL/6 T cells with graft-versus-host disease after an allogeneic hematopoietic cell transplant. The chain couples TRBV16 to TRBJ2-4, with 9 nucleotides matching TRBD2. CDR3 loop: CASSLGWGGSQNTLYF. The CDR3 DNA, read in part, is TGTGCAAGCAGCTTAGGCTGGGGGGGGAGTCAAAACACCTTGTAC.